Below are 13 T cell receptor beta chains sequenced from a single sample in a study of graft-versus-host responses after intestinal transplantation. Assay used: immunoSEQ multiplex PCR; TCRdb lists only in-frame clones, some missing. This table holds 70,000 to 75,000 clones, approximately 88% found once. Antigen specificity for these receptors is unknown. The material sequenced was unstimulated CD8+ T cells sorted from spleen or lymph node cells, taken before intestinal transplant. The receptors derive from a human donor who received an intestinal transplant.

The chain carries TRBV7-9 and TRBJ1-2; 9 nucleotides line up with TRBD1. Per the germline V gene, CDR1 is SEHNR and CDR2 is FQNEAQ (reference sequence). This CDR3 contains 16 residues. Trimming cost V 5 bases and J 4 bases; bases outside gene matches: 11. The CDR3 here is CASSQGGQGFSYGYTF. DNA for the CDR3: TGTGCCAGCAGCCAAGGGGGACAGGGCTTCTCCTATGGCTACACCTTC. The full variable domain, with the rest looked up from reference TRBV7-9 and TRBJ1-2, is DTGVSQNPRHKITKRGQNVTFRCDPISEHNRLYWYRQTLGQGPEFLTYFQNEAQLEKSRLLSDRFSAERPKGSFSTLEIQRTEQGDSAMYLCASSQGGQGFSYGYTFGSGTRLTVV.

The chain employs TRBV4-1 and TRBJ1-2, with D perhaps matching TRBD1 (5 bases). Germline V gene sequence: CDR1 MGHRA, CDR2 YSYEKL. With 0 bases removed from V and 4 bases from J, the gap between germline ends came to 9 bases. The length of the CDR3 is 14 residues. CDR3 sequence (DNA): TGCGCCAGCAGCCAAGATGGGGCATCCTATGGCTACACCTTC. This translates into CASSQDGASYGYTF.

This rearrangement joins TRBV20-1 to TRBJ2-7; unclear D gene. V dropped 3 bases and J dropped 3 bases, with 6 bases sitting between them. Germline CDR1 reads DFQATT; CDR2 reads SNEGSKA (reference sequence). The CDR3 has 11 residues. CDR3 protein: CSASSDYEQYF. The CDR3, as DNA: TGCAGTGCTAGCTCAGACTACGAGCAGTACTTC.

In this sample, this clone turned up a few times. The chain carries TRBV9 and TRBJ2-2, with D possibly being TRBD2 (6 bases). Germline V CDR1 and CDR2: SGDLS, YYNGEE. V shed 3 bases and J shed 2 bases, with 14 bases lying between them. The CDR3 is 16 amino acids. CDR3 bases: TGTGCCAGCAGCGATAACCGGGACTCCAACACCGGGGAGCTGTTTTTT. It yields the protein CASSDNRDSNTGELFF.

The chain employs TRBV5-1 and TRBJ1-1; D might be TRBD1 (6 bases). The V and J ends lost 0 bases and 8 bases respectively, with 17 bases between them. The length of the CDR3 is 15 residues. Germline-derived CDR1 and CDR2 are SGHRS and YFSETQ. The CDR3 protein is CASSLAQGIVEEAFF. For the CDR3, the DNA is TGCGCCAGCAGCTTGGCTCAGGGGATCGTTGAGGAAGCTTTCTTT.

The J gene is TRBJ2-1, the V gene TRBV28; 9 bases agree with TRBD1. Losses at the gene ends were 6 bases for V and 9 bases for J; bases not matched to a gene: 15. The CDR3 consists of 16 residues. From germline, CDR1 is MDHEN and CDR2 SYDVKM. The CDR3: CASSPTGTGWGGEQFF. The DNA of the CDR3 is TGTGCCAGCAGCCCTACCGGGACAGGGTGGGGGGGTGAGCAGTTCTTC.

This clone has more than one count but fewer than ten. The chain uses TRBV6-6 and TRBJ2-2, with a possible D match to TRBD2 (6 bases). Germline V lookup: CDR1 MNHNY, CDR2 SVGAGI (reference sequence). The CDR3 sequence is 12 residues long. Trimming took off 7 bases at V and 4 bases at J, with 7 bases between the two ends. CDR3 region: CASMEGTGELFF. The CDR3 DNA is TGTGCCAGCATGGAGGGCACCGGGGAGCTGTTTTTT.

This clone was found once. The CDR3 coding sequence is TGTGCCAGCACGCCTAGCGCTACCTACAATGAGCAGTTCTTC. Protein: CASTPSATYNEQFF. The chain links TRBV6-4 to TRBJ2-1; a possible D gene is TRBD2 (6 bases). Trimming left V 7 bases short and J 2 bases short, with 12 bases between. CDR1 is MRHNA, CDR2 SNTAGT, per germline. The CDR3 runs to 14 residues.

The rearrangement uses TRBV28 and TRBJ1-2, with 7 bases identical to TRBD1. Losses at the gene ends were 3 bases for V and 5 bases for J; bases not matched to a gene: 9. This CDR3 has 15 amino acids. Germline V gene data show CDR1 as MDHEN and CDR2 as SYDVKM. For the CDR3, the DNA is TGTGCCAGCAGTTTGGGGATCGGGACAGAATATGGCTACACCTTC. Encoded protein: CASSLGIGTEYGYTF.

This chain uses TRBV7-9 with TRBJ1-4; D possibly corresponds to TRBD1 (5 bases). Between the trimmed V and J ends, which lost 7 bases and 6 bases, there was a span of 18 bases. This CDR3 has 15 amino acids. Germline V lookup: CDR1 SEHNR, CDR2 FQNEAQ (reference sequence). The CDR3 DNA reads TGTGCCAGCAACAACGGGGGACCGGTGTATGAAAAACTGTTTTTT. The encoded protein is CASNNGGPVYEKLFF.

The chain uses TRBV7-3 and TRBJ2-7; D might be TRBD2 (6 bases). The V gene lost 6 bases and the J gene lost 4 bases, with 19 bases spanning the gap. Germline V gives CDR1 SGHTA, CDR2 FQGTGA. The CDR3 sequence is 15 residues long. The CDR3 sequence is CASRIPGLGPYEQYF. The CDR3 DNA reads TGTGCCAGCAGAATCCCGGGACTGGGGCCTTACGAGCAGTACTTC.

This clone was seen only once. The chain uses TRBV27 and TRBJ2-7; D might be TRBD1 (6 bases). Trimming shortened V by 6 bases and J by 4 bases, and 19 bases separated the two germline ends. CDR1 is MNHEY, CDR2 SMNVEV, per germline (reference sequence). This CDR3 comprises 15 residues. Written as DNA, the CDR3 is TGTGCCAGCAGCAGCCTTGCCGGGACAAGTTACGAGCAGTACTTC. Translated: CASSSLAGTSYEQYF.

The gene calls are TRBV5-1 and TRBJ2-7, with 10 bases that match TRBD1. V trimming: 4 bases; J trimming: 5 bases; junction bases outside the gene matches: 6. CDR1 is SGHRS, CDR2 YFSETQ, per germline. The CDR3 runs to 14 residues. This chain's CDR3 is CASSVGTGDHEQYF. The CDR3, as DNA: TGCGCCAGCAGCGTCGGGACAGGGGACCACGAGCAGTACTTC.